This record concerns one T cell receptor beta chain sequence. Its antigen is still unknown. Since no conserved phenylalanine or tryptophan closes the CDR3, a read error is the likely cause. Trimming removed 10 bases at V and 9 bases at J, with 19 bases between. CDR1 is SGHAT, CDR2 FQDESV, per germline (reference sequence). The length of the CDR3 is 13 residues. The data were obtained in a study of tumor and adjacent non-tumor tissue in lung cancer. About the study: Samples averaged about 4.17 million productive TCRbeta reads each.

Three rounds of nested PCR, following a modified ARM-PCR protocol, produced the TCRbeta library. Each CDR3 protein is one row after TCRdb ran MiXCR on the multiplex PCR reads. This table holds about 44,000 distinct CDR3 sequences, around 64% found once. General study results and limits: TCR diversity was significantly greater in tumor than normal lung tissue. In normal lung, the top 100 clones were significantly more dominant than in tumor.

This sample's RNA came from whole unsorted tissue. Distant lung tissue was collected more than 3 cm away from the tumor edge. This clonotype was obtained from a woman in her 70s with non-small cell lung cancer. The chain is built from TRBV11-1 and TRBJ2-1, with D perhaps TRBD2 (5 bases). The source material was distant non-tumor lung tissue. The CDR3 loop is CANSYLFRGEQFY. DNA of the CDR3: TGTGCCAACAGTTACCTTTTCCGGGGTGAGCAGTTCTAC.